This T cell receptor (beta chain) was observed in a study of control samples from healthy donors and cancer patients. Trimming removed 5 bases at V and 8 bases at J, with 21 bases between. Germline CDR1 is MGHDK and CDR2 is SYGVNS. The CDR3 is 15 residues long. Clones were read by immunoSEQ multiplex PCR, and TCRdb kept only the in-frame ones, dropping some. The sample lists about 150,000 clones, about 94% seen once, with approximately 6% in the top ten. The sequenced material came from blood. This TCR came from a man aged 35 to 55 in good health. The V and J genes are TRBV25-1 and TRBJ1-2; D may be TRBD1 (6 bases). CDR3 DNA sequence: TGTGCCAGCAGTCGAAGGGGGAAATACTTCGGGGGCTACACCTTC. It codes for CASSRRGKYFGGYTF.